The 18 T cell receptor beta chains below all came from one sample that was sequenced in a study of synovial regulatory T cells in juvenile arthritis. For these TCRs, the target antigens are not known. Here immunoSEQ multiplex PCR was the method, and the copy in TCRdb shows in-frame clones only, minus some. Its table records over 7,500 clones. Points from the study as a whole: TCR diversity was lower in inflammation-associated blood Treg cells than in other blood Treg cells.

Sample: Treg cells from blood. Stated subset: HLA-DR+ inflammation-associated blood Treg cells. The receptor set was obtained from a donor between 2 and 35 years old with juvenile idiopathic arthritis.

This chain links TRBV7-9 with TRBJ2-1; the D gene TCRdb calls, TRBD2, cannot be checked with no DNA. CDR3 length: 15 residues. No DNA was logged. Germline CDR1 reads SEHNR; CDR2 reads FQNEAQ (reference sequence). The CDR3 region is CASSLVLLRYNEQFF.

According to its frequency, this clone is medium-sized (0.01 to 0.1%). The chain joins TRBV7-9 to TRBJ1-2; with no DNA, the TCRdb D assignment of TRBD1 cannot be verified. Germline CDR1 is SEHNR and CDR2 is FQNEAQ (reference sequence). CDR3 length equals 14 residues. No DNA was logged. The CDR3 protein is CASSRGHKDYGYTF.

This rearrangement joins TRBV2 to TRBJ1-1; the TCRdb D gene call, TRBD1, has no DNA to confirm it. The CDR3 has 15 residues. No DNA accompanies this entry. The germline V gene has CDR1 SNHLY and CDR2 FYNNEI. The CDR3 reads CASRQGATPNTEAFF.

The chain joins TRBV2 to TRBJ2-7; TCRdb outputs TRBD1, but without DNA this stays unchecked. The CDR3 is made up of 15 amino acids. No DNA appears here. The germline CDR1 and CDR2 sequences are SNHLY and FYNNEI. CDR3 region: CASSLTGSESYEQYF.

V and J are TRBV6-1 and TRBJ2-7; TCRdb calls TRBD2, which cannot be checked without DNA. The V gene's germline CDR1 is MNHNS and CDR2 SASEGT. The CDR3 runs 12 residues. The coding DNA is unavailable. CDR3 amino acids: CASIDGGYEQYF.

This rearrangement joins TRBV29-1 to TRBJ1-5; TCRdb gives TRBD1 as the D gene, but with no DNA this cannot be confirmed. Germline CDR1 and CDR2: SQVTM and ANQGSEA. This CDR3 is 14 amino acids long. No DNA appears here. The chain's CDR3 is CSVEIAGSNQPQHF. The complete variable domain, with remaining parts taken from reference TRBV29-1 and TRBJ1-5, reads SAVISQKPSRDICQRGTSLTIQCQVDSQVTMMFWYRQQPGQSLTLIATANQGSEATYESGFVIDKFPISRPNLTFSTLTVSNMSPEDSSIYLCSVEIAGSNQPQHFGDGTRLSIL.

The genes are TRBV9 and TRBJ2-5; TCRdb's D gene call, TRBD1, goes unchecked for lack of DNA. Germline V lookup: CDR1 SGDLS, CDR2 YYNGEE. The length of the CDR3 is 12 residues. Only the protein sequence is given. The CDR3 loop is CASNRVGETQYF.

This chain connects TRBV13 to TRBJ1-1; TCRdb gives TRBD1 as the D gene, but with no DNA this cannot be confirmed. The CDR3 runs 12 residues. The coding DNA is unavailable. Germline CDR1 and CDR2: PRHDT and FYEKMQ (reference sequence). CDR3 in amino acids: CASSLDHREAFF.

The V call is TRBV10-3, the J call TRBJ1-6. The germline V gene encodes CDR1 ENHRY and CDR2 SYGVKD. The CDR3 contains 13 residues. The DNA sequence is not available. Here the CDR3 reads CASGGTVPRPLHF.

The rearrangement uses TRBV5-1 and TRBJ2-7; the D call from TCRdb, TRBD2, cannot be confirmed without DNA. This CDR3 has 16 amino acids. There is no recorded DNA. Germline V lookup: CDR1 SGHRS, CDR2 YFSETQ. The CDR3 sequence is CASSLGEGTGSYEQYF.

This chain joins TRBV6-6 and TRBJ2-7; TCRdb's assignment of TRBD1 cannot be checked, as there is no DNA. This CDR3 comprises 15 residues. The nucleotide record is missing. CDR1 and CDR2 (germline): MNHNY, SVGAGI (reference sequence). CDR3 protein: CASSYYWTGGYEQYF.

The chain carries TRBV29-1 and TRBJ1-2. Germline assignment: CDR1 SQVTM and CDR2 ANQGSEA. This CDR3 has 14 residues. The DNA is unrecorded. The CDR3 loop is CSVPPGVGGNGYTF.

J is TRBJ1-2 and V is TRBV5-8; TCRdb indicates TRBD1, and absent DNA this call remains unverified. In germline, CDR1 is SGHTS, CDR2 YDEGEE. This CDR3 region has 14 residues. The DNA is not on file. The chain's CDR3 is CASRFGQGGRGYTF.

This chain joins TRBV28 and TRBJ2-7; the TCRdb D gene call, TRBD2, has no DNA to confirm it. Germline values: CDR1 MDHEN, CDR2 SYDVKM. CDR3 size: 18 residues. No DNA is recorded. The chain's CDR3 is CASIWASGVLGPMEEQYF.

This sequence joins TRBV4-3 and TRBJ1-6. CDR3 length: 15 residues. There is no recorded DNA. CDR1 and CDR2 (germline): LGHNA, YSLEER. The CDR3: CASSQSVATISPLHF.

The chain employs TRBV6-4 and TRBJ2-1; TCRdb selects TRBD1, and the lack of DNA leaves this call unchecked. This CDR3 spans 15 amino acids. DNA is not on record. CDR1 and CDR2 from the germline V gene are MRHNA and SNTAGT. Here the CDR3 reads CASSPTESSYNEQFF.

The chain employs TRBV30 and TRBJ1-1; TCRdb gives TRBD1 as the D gene, but with no DNA this cannot be confirmed. This CDR3 comprises 10 residues. No DNA is listed. In germline, CDR1 is GTSNPN, CDR2 SVGIG (reference sequence). CDR3 sequence: CALDRGEAFF.

V and J are TRBV27 and TRBJ2-3; TCRdb selects TRBD1, and the lack of DNA leaves this call unchecked. The germline V gene has CDR1 MNHEY and CDR2 SMNVEV (reference sequence). CDR3 length: 17 amino acids. There is no recorded DNA. The CDR3 sequence: CASSLRPAGFGADTQYF.